One and the same sample provided the 19 T cell receptor beta chains below, sequenced in a study of blood T cell repertoires in COVID-19. Sequencing was performed with immunoSEQ multiplex PCR; in TCRdb, only in-frame clones are kept and a portion is missing. The table records roughly 330,000 clones, around 87% of them present only once. The sequenced sample consisted of PBMCs or T cells enriched from blood (not recorded which). These receptors all stem from a woman in her twenties or thirties who had recovered from COVID-19.

This clone was observed a handful of times. The V call is TRBV28, the J call TRBJ1-1; 9 nucleotides agree with TRBD1. The CDR3 covers 16 residues. The germline CDR1 and CDR2 sequences are MDHEN and SYDVKM. With 3 bases clipped from V and 1 base from J, the junction kept 6 bases outside the gene matches. The CDR3 DNA is TGTGCCAGCAGTTTGCGACCGGGACAGGGGAACACTGAAGCTTTCTTT. Its translation is CASSLRPGQGNTEAFF.

The chain combines TRBV29-1 with TRBJ2-3; weak D call: TRBD2 (6 bases). CDR1 SQVTM and CDR2 ANQGSEA come from the germline V gene. The CDR3 is made up of 13 amino acids. Trimming left V 3 bases short and J 3 bases short, with 10 bases between. The CDR3 here is CSVDSRGTDTQYF. The CDR3 nucleotides are TGCAGCGTTGATAGTCGGGGGACAGATACGCAGTATTTT.

CDR3 coding DNA: TGTGCCAGCAACGCCGGTCGCTCTGAAGCTTTCTTT. This encodes CASNAGRSEAFF. The V call is TRBV2, the J call TRBJ1-1; D is uncertain. Trimming removed 7 bases at V and 6 bases at J, with 12 bases between. The CDR3 covers 12 residues. Germline loops: CDR1 SNHLY, CDR2 FYNNEI.

This sequence joins TRBV28 and TRBJ1-1; D is perhaps TRBD1 (5 bases). CDR1 MDHEN and CDR2 SYDVKM come from the germline V gene. Deletions cut 3 bases from V and 3 bases from J, with 11 bases between. This CDR3 contains 14 residues. CDR3 residues: CASSLSRGYTEAFF. The CDR3 DNA reads as TGTGCCAGCAGTTTGAGTCGGGGGTACACTGAAGCTTTCTTT.

In its sample, this clone is medium-sized. The CDR3 is CSSVSENNYGYTF. The CDR3, as DNA: TGCAGCAGCGTCTCGGAGAACAACTATGGCTACACCTTC. The chain combines TRBV29-1 with TRBJ1-2, with D unclear. This CDR3 is 13 amino acids long. Deletions cut 8 bases from V and 2 bases from J, with 15 bases between. Germline loops: CDR1 SQVTM, CDR2 ANQGSEA.

The genes are TRBV28 and TRBJ1-2; possible D gene TRBD1, 5 bases. Trimming stripped 3 bases from V and 4 bases from J, with 12 bases between. CDR1 is MDHEN and CDR2 is SYDVKM in the germline V gene. The CDR3 consists of 14 residues. CDR3 DNA: TGTGCCAGCAGTTTGTCGGGGGTCCCCTATGGCTACACCTTC. Its protein product is CASSLSGVPYGYTF.

This chain connects TRBV19 to TRBJ2-1; D possibly corresponds to TRBD2 (6 bases). CDR1 and CDR2 from the germline V gene are LNHDA and SQIVND (reference sequence). This CDR3 region has 17 residues. V was shortened by 3 bases and J by 0 bases, with 15 bases between the two germline ends. The CDR3 region has the DNA TGTGCCAGTAGTATTTGGCGGGGATTGAGCTCCTACAATGAGCAGTTCTTC. Amino acids: CASSIWRGLSSYNEQFF.

The chain is built from TRBV5-8 and TRBJ2-3, with D unclear. V was clipped by 0 bases and J by 1 base, with 9 bases between them. The CDR3 length is 15 residues. The V gene's germline CDR1 is SGHTS and CDR2 YDEGEE. In nucleotides, the CDR3 is TGTGCCAGCAGCTTGGAGTATCGCGGCACAGATACGCAGTATTTT. Protein sequence: CASSLEYRGTDTQYF.

This clone was found once. The chain employs TRBV9 and TRBJ1-2; D gene unclear. CDR3 length: 13 residues. V lost 1 base, J lost 8 bases, and 12 bases lay in between. Germline assignment: CDR1 SGDLS and CDR2 YYNGEE. CDR3 amino acids: CASSVTESAGYTF. CDR3 nucleotide sequence: TGTGCCAGCAGCGTAACGGAGTCTGCCGGCTACACCTTC.

The rearrangement uses TRBV24-1 and TRBJ2-5; tentatively, D is TRBD2 (7 bases). V lost 7 bases and J lost 3, with 11 bases in between. Germline lookup yields CDR1 KGHDR and CDR2 SFDVKD. This CDR3 comprises 13 residues. The CDR3 sequence: CATSPGGEETQYF. CDR3 in DNA: TGTGCCACCAGCCCGGGGGGCGAAGAGACCCAGTACTTC.

The chain joins TRBV11-1 to TRBJ1-6, with TRBD1 matching 7 bases. The CDR3 extends over 14 amino acids. Germline loops: CDR1 SGHAT, CDR2 FQDESV (reference sequence). V was clipped by 3 bases and J by 8 bases; unmatched bases: 4. The DNA for the CDR3 is TGTGCCAGCAGCTTCCCAGGGGGTCATTCACCCCTCCACTTT. It codes for CASSFPGGHSPLHF.

V and J are TRBV19 and TRBJ1-2, with a possible D match to TRBD1 (6 bases). V lost 4 bases and J 3 bases, leaving 12 bases between the germline ends. The CDR3 is 14 amino acids. Per the germline V gene, CDR1 is LNHDA and CDR2 is SQIVND (reference sequence). CDR3 sequence: CASSKRGGDYGYTF. The CDR3 DNA is TGTGCCAGTAGTAAAAGGGGGGGAGACTATGGCTACACCTTC.

CDR3 in DNA: TGTGCCAGCAGCCGGGGATCCTCGGAGACCCAGTACTTC. This translates into CASSRGSSETQYF. The rearrangement joins TRBV5-5 to TRBJ2-5; D possibly corresponds to TRBD2 (5 bases). Trimming shortened V by 4 bases and J by 5 bases, and 12 bases separated the two germline ends. The CDR3 length is 13 residues. CDR1 SGHKS and CDR2 YYEKEE come from the germline V gene (reference sequence).

This sequence joins TRBV7-9 and TRBJ2-7, with 8 positions matching TRBD2. The ends lost 2 bases at V and 2 bases at J; junction bases unmatched: 2. The CDR3 is made up of 14 amino acids. The V gene's germline CDR1 is SEHNR and CDR2 FQNEAQ (reference sequence). CDR3 protein: CASSLYGGAYEQYF. CDR3 bases: TGTGCCAGCAGCTTATACGGGGGGGCCTACGAGCAGTACTTC.

V gene TRBV29-1 combines with J gene TRBJ1-3, with no clear D. This CDR3 has 14 residues. V lost 6 bases, J lost 1 base, and 13 bases lay in between. From germline, CDR1 is SQVTM and CDR2 ANQGSEA. The DNA for the CDR3 is TGCAGCGTCCACCCCTTCGAGTCTGGAAACACCATATATTTT. This codes for CSVHPFESGNTIYF.

The genes are TRBV3-1 (or the pseudogene TRBV3-2) and TRBJ1-2; D is ambiguous. V dropped 5 bases and J dropped 0 bases, with 16 bases sitting between them. Germline CDR1 LGHDT, CDR2 YNNKEL (reference sequence). The CDR3 totals 16 residues. CDR3 sequence reads: CASSSQARRPNYGYTF. In DNA, the CDR3 is TGTGCCAGCAGCTCCCAGGCAAGACGGCCTAACTATGGCTACACCTTC.

V usage is TRBV28 and J usage is TRBJ1-1; D is uncertain. Trimming removed 5 bases at V and 1 base at J, with 8 bases between. The CDR3 loop spans 13 amino acids. Germline lookup yields CDR1 MDHEN and CDR2 SYDVKM. CDR3 residues: CASSPPQNTEAFF. The CDR3 DNA reads as TGTGCCAGCAGTCCGCCACAGAACACTGAAGCTTTCTTT.

The gene calls are TRBV6-2 or TRBV6-3 and TRBJ2-1, with 8 bases identical to TRBD2. Germline values: CDR1 MNHEY, CDR2 SVGEGT. The CDR3 sequence is 15 residues long. The V segment lost 5 bases and the J segment 2 bases; nucleotides outside the gene matches: 5. This chain's CDR3 is CASSPSGGAYNEQFF. Written as DNA, the CDR3 is TGTGCCAGCAGTCCAAGCGGGGGAGCCTACAATGAGCAGTTCTTC.

The V gene is TRBV9, the J gene TRBJ1-1; D call uncertain. The germline V gene has CDR1 SGDLS and CDR2 YYNGEE. The CDR3 extends over 13 amino acids. The ends were cut back, 1 base at V and 2 bases at J, with 6 bases in the middle. CDR3 in amino acids: CASSVSPNTEAFF. DNA for the CDR3: TGTGCCAGCAGCGTATCCCCTAACACTGAAGCTTTCTTT.